This T cell receptor (beta chain) was sequenced in a study of early T cells in non-severe SARS-CoV-2 infection. In the study overall: Sequenced material consisted of bulk RNA (from unsorted whole blood), and chains were unpaired. Study findings and constraints: Database matching using VDJdb favored anti-spike CD8 responses, with private and CD4 specificities left missing.

This clonotype was counted a few times. Its target is not known. This CDR3 is built from 14 residues. CDR1 DFQATT and CDR2 SNEGSKA come from the germline V gene (reference sequence). V lost 1 base, J lost 2 bases, and 9 bases lay in between. Tagging with unique molecular identifiers was applied to individual cDNA molecules. TCRdb passed the 5' RACE reads through MiXCR, listing each CDR3 protein once. The sample includes 45,000 to 75,000 distinct CDR3 sequences, roughly 12% of them seen just once. This clonotype originated in an adult who was a healthcare worker with PCR-confirmed SARS-CoV-2 infection or an uninfected control (not recorded which). The V call is TRBV20-1, the J call TRBJ1-5; possible D gene TRBD1, 5 bases. The specimen was whole blood. CDR3 amino acids: CSARAGAGNQPQHF. CDR3 nucleotides: TGCAGTGCTAGAGCTGGGGCCGGCAATCAGCCCCAGCATTTT.